Listed here is a single T cell receptor (beta chain). The antigen remains unidentified. Trimming stripped 10 bases from V and 6 bases from J, with 15 bases between. In germline, CDR1 is MDHEN, CDR2 SYDVKM. The CDR3 length is 13 residues. These data originate in a study of T cell clones after liver transplantation. Overall study context: Liver transplant recipients had immunosuppression withdrawal attempted within 2 years. Third-party-reactive TCRbeta sequences from pre-transplant mixed lymphocyte reactions served as antigen-independent comparators.

Notes on the study in general: Low donor cell numbers restricted donor-reactive repertoire measurement in a couple of subjects. Graft donor-reactive T cells possibly entered the graft instead of undergoing deletion.

Repertoires were generated with immunoSEQ multiplex PCR, while TCRdb's copy carries only in-frame clones and drops some. Of around 78,000 clones listed, approximately 87% are singletons. The genes are TRBV28 and TRBJ1-4; D is ambiguous. The receptor comes from a human patient who received a liver transplant. Some of the T cells may derive from the graft donor. The sequencing here drew on CD4+ T cells from blood, taken at the 22-month timepoint. In nucleotides, the CDR3 is TGTGCCACCCTGGCGGGTGGGTATGAAAAACTGTTTTTT. This encodes CATLAGGYEKLFF.